The 32 T cell receptor beta chains below were found in one sample sequenced in a study of tumor-infiltrating lymphocytes in primary liver carcinoma. Taking about 19-32 mg of unsorted bulk tissue, the authors co-extracted RNA and DNA. A primer matching the constant region was used to make TCR beta cDNA from 500 ng of total RNA. Slightly modified ARM-PCR served as the procedure for the TCR beta libraries. These libraries came from three rounds of nested multiplex PCR. In the first two PCR rounds, TRBV1-TRBV30 forward primers were paired with a C-beta reverse primer, and each round lasted approximately 10 cycles. A single record per CDR3 protein comes from TCRdb applying MiXCR to the multiplex PCR reads. In the table there are roughly 120,000 distinct CDR3 sequences, about two thirds of which are singletons. Input material: tumor-adjacent normal liver tissue. Receptors originate from an older woman with primary liver carcinoma and hepatitis B virus infection.

This chain links TRBV28 with TRBJ2-7; TRBD2 matches at 7 bases. Germline values: CDR1 MDHEN, CDR2 SYDVKM. This CDR3 comprises 15 residues. J gave up 5 bases and V 7 bases, and 14 bases lay outside the gene matches. CDR3 in amino acids: CASTKGEGTVHEQYF. The CDR3 nucleotides are TGTGCCAGCACCAAAGGGGAGGGAACTGTGCACGAGCAGTACTTC.

In this sample, this clonotype turned up many times. This rearrangement joins TRBV5-1 to TRBJ2-1; possibly TRBD2 for D (6 bases). The CDR3 runs 14 residues. Germline CDR1 and CDR2: SGHRS and YFSETQ. The V end lost 5 bases, the J end lost 4 bases, and 13 bases lay between the germline ends. The CDR3 sequence: CASSGRGGYNEQFF. CDR3 DNA: TGCGCCAGCAGTGGGAGAGGAGGGTACAATGAGCAGTTCTTC. The full variable domain, its missing parts supplied by reference TRBV5-1 and TRBJ2-1, is KAGVTQTPRYLIKTRGQQVTLSCSPISGHRSVSWYQQTPGQGLQFLFEYFSETQRNKGNFPGRFSGRQFSNSRSEMNVSTLELGDSALYLCASSGRGGYNEQFFGPGTRLTVL.

Points on this clonotype: At one end, the junction sequence differs from germline, possibly due to a read error. This chain connects TRBV11-2 to TRBJ2-1; D gene unclear. The germline V gene has CDR1 SGHAT and CDR2 FQNNGV. The CDR3 covers 14 residues. CDR3 protein: CASSSWWSYNERFF. The CDR3 DNA is TGTGCCAGCAGTTCCTGGTGGTCCTACAATGAGCGGTTCTTC.

This clonotype was seen a handful of times. The junction and the germline gene differ at one end; a read error may be behind it. The chain uses TRBV5-1 and TRBJ1-5; D remains unclear. The CDR3 extends over 14 amino acids. Germline CDR1 and CDR2: SGHRS and YFSETQ. The CDR3 sequence is CAGSLGSGDQPQHF. CDR3 sequence (DNA): TGCGCCGGCAGCTTGGGATCTGGGGATCAGCCCCAGCATTTT. Drawing the rest from reference TRBV5-1 and TRBJ1-5, the complete variable domain is KAGVTQTPRYLIKTRGQQVTLSCSPISGHRSVSWYQQTPGQGLQFLFEYFSETQRNKGNFPGRFSGRQFSNSRSEMNVSTLELGDSALYLCAGSLGSGDQPQHFGDGTRLSIL.

Concerning this clonotype: Its ends do not fully match the called genes, so a read error is possible. This sequence joins TRBV11-3 and TRBJ1-1, with D hard to call. The CDR3 contains 13 residues. Germline-derived CDR1 and CDR2 are SGHNT and YENEEA. In DNA form, the CDR3 reads TGTACCAGCAGTTTAATGGCAAACACTGAAGCTTTCTTC. This sequence encodes CTSSLMANTEAFF. The full variable domain, completed using reference TRBV11-3 and TRBJ1-1, is EAGVVQSPRYKIIEKKQPVAFWCNPISGHNTLYWYLQNLGQGPELLIRYENEEAVDDSQLPKDRFSAERLKGVDSTLKIQPAELGDSAVYLCTSSLMANTEAFFGQGTRLTVV.

With respect to this clonotype: The junction departs from the called germline gene at one end, perhaps through a read error. The rearrangement uses TRBV11-2 and TRBJ2-2; possibly TRBD2 for D (6 bases). This CDR3 region has 15 residues. Germline V gene data show CDR1 as SGHAT and CDR2 as FQNNGV. CDR3 bases: TGTGCCAGCAGCCGCATGACTAGTGGAACCGGGAAGCTGTTTTTT. Its protein is CASSRMTSGTGKLFF.

As regards this clonotype: A much larger clone lies a single base off, so this may be a read error. The DNA of the CDR3 is TGTGCCTTGACCCGGACAGGAGCTGGGGCCAACGTCCTGACTTTC. Protein product: CALTRTGAGANVLTF. The rearrangement links TRBV30 to TRBJ2-6, with 7 bases fitting TRBD1. Unmatched junction bases numbered 8, after V lost 7 bases and J lost 2 bases. There are 15 residues in the CDR3. Germline V gene data show CDR1 as GTSNPN and CDR2 as SVGIG (reference sequence).

V is TRBV20-1 and J is TRBJ2-7; 9 bases line up with TRBD2. The CDR3 is 14 residues long. The ends lost 6 bases at V and 4 bases at J; junction bases unmatched: 10. Per germline, CDR1 DFQATT and CDR2 SNEGSKA (reference sequence). The CDR3: CSADRLAELYEQYF. CDR3 in DNA: TGCAGTGCAGACAGACTAGCGGAGCTTTACGAGCAGTACTTC.

Concerning this clonotype: Since no conserved phenylalanine or tryptophan closes the CDR3, a read error is the likely cause. The J gene is TRBJ1-1, the V gene TRBV5-4; D gene ambiguous. Germline CDR1 reads SGHNT; CDR2 reads YYREEE (reference sequence). This CDR3 has 14 amino acids. CDR3 bases: TGTACCAGCAGCTTGAGGTACTTGAACACTGAAGCTTTCCTT. Translating it yields CTSSLRYLNTEAFL.

The chain uses TRBV29-1 and TRBJ2-3; 8 nucleotides agree with TRBD2. This CDR3 is 12 amino acids long. Germline values: CDR1 SQVTM, CDR2 ANQGSEA. CDR3 protein: CSATTAGDMQYF. The CDR3 bases are TGCAGTGCGACGACAGCGGGAGATATGCAATATTTT.

The chain recombines TRBV6-5 with TRBJ1-5; tentative D call: TRBD1 (6 bases). V was shortened by 6 bases and J by 10 bases, with 25 bases between the two germline ends. The CDR3 is made up of 16 amino acids. Per the germline V gene, CDR1 is MNHEY and CDR2 is SVGAGI. In DNA form, the CDR3 reads TGTGCCAGCAGCCCCCGACCGGGACATGGTACCCAACCCCAGCATTTT. The encoded protein is CASSPRPGHGTQPQHF.

In the case of this clonotype: The junction departs from the called germline gene at one end, perhaps through a read error. CDR3 region: CASNESVIAGPQETQYF. DNA of the CDR3: TGCGCCAGCAATGAGTCGGTAATAGCCGGCCCCCAAGAGACCCAGTACTTC. The J gene is TRBJ2-5, the V gene TRBV10-2; D is ambiguous. The CDR3 is 17 amino acids. CDR1 and CDR2 (germline): WSHSY, SAAADI.

This clonotype was seen only once. One junction end disagrees with the germline gene, perhaps due to a read error. The chain employs TRBV6-5 and TRBJ1-1; D not certain. CDR1 is MNHEY and CDR2 is SVGAGI in the germline V gene. This CDR3 region has 13 residues. Written as DNA, the CDR3 is TGTGCCAGCAGTGAGAAAGCGAACACTGAAGTTTTCTTT. Amino acid sequence: CASSEKANTEVFF.

Ten or more counts support this clonotype. This chain joins TRBV12-3 or TRBV12-4 and TRBJ2-6; TRBD1 aligns across 9 bases. This CDR3 has 17 amino acids. Losses at the gene ends were 9 bases for V and 1 base for J; bases not matched to a gene: 10. This CDR3 reads CASTPGQGLSGANVLTF. The DNA of the CDR3 is TGTGCCAGTACTCCGGGACAGGGACTTTCTGGGGCCAACGTCCTGACTTTC.

For this clonotype: A read error may account for a junction end that differs from germline. V gene TRBV6-6 combines with J gene TRBJ1-5; 7 bases map to TRBD1. Germline CDR1 is MNHNY and CDR2 is SVGAGI (reference sequence). The CDR3 has 15 residues. The CDR3 loop is CTSSRGQVGNQPQHF. The CDR3 DNA reads as TGTACCAGCAGCCGTGGACAGGTGGGCAATCAGCCCCAGCATTTT.

About this clonotype itself: A read error may account for a junction end that differs from germline. The chain employs TRBV7-9 and TRBJ2-1; TRBD2 is a possible D gene (5 bases). The CDR3 totals 16 residues. Germline V gene data show CDR1 as SEHNR and CDR2 as FQNEAQ (reference sequence). The CDR3 nucleotides read TGTGTCAGCAGCTTATCATCGGTGGTAGCCGGGATTGAGCATTTCTTC. Its protein is CVSSLSSVVAGIEHFF.

Note on this clonotype: This likely comes from a read error, as the CDR3 has no conserved phenylalanine or tryptophan at its end. The J gene is TRBJ2-7, the V gene TRBV6-2 or TRBV6-3; 7 bases match TRBD2. Germline V CDR1 and CDR2: MNHEY, SVGEGT. The CDR3 spans 12 residues. V shed 8 bases, J shed 4 bases, and the junction held 5 bases outside the gene matches. The CDR3 region is CASLGRSYEQYY. Written as DNA, the CDR3 is TGTGCCAGCCTCGGGAGGAGTTACGAGCAGTACTAC.

This clonotype was detected many times. The rearrangement uses TRBV5-1 and TRBJ2-3, with 7 bases matching TRBD1. TRBJ1-5 explains the end of the DNA better; the J call may be wrong. CDR3 size: 16 residues. Germline V lookup: CDR1 SGHRS, CDR2 YFSETQ. Here the CDR3 reads CASSLGRSKGTDTQHF. The CDR3 DNA is TGCGCCAGCAGCTTGGGAAGGTCGAAGGGGACAGATACGCAGCATTTT.

As for this clonotype: The conserved closing phenylalanine or tryptophan is absent in this CDR3, likely reflecting a read error. The limits of the CDR3 on the DNA are not certain, so only TCRdb's listed CDR3 is given. The gene calls are TRBV5-3 and TRBJ2-3. TRBV5-3 carries the ORF label, with uncertain function. The CDR3 extends over 17 residues, inclusive of both ends. The CDR3 sequence: CARSLATEEILTDTKYS.

The chain joins TRBV6-5 to TRBJ2-3; D is undetermined. The better agreement between TRBJ1-5 and the DNA end casts doubt on the J call. The length of the CDR3 is 14 residues. Germline values: CDR1 MNHEY, CDR2 SVGAGI. CDR3 nucleotides: TGTGCCAACATCAGATTATCGGGGTCAGATATGCAGCATTTT. Encoded protein: CANIRLSGSDMQHF.

This clonotype was detected only once. One end of the junction varies from germline; a read error may be responsible. This chain joins TRBV6-1 and TRBJ2-7; D call uncertain. CDR1 and CDR2 from the germline V gene are MNHNS and SASEGT. This CDR3 region has 12 residues. The CDR3 sequence is CASCESSYEPYF. CDR3 nucleotide sequence: TGTGCCAGCTGTGAGAGCTCCTACGAGCCGTACTTC.

Turning to this clonotype: The junction shows a germline mismatch at one end, possibly a read error. This rearrangement joins TRBV7-9 to TRBJ1-2, with D uncertain. Germline values: CDR1 SEHNR, CDR2 FQNEAQ (reference sequence). This CDR3 region has 13 residues. CDR3 amino acids: CASSLEQHYGYTF. The CDR3 DNA is TGCGCCAGCAGCTTAGAGCAGCACTATGGCTACACCTTC.

As regards this clonotype: This could be a read error, since a much larger clone is one nucleotide away. Since the CDR3 does not end with the conserved phenylalanine or tryptophan, this likely comes from a read error. The CDR3 reads CASSDPDSEQINQPQHI. The CDR3 DNA sequence: TGTGCCAGCAGTGACCCGGACAGTGAGCAGATCAATCAGCCCCAGCATATT. The V call is TRBV6-4, the J call TRBJ1-5; a weak D match, TRBD1 (6 bases). The germline V and J ends were trimmed by 2 bases and 3 bases, with 17 bases remaining between them. The CDR3 length is 17 residues. Germline lookup yields CDR1 MRHNA and CDR2 SNTAGT.

This clonotype has only one observation. This chain joins TRBV11-2 and TRBJ2-1; maybe TRBD2 (6 bases). V lost 5 bases, J lost 2 bases, and 16 bases lay in between. Per the germline V gene, CDR1 is SGHAT and CDR2 is FQNNGV. The CDR3 contains 16 residues. CDR3 region: CASSPRLVGAYNEQFF. DNA for the CDR3: TGTGCCAGCAGCCCCCGACTAGTGGGGGCCTACAATGAGCAGTTCTTC.

This clonotype came up many times. The genes are TRBV6-1 and TRBJ1-5; D is undetermined. Germline CDR1 MNHNS, CDR2 SASEGT. The ends were cut back, 0 bases at V and 4 bases at J, with 10 bases in the middle. The CDR3 is made up of 15 amino acids. CDR3 loop: CASSEALGPNQPQHF. Written as DNA, the CDR3 is TGTGCCAGCAGTGAAGCGCTAGGGCCAAATCAGCCCCAGCATTTT.

This clonotype was seen once. A much larger clone is a single base away; this may be a read error. This chain joins TRBV5-1 and TRBJ1-1, with D unresolved. The CDR3 length is 15 residues. Trimming took 3 bases from V and 5 from J, leaving 17 bases between them. The germline V gene has CDR1 SGHRS and CDR2 YFSETQ. The CDR3 sequence: CASSSTAVGKTEAFF. DNA of the CDR3: TGCGCCAGCAGCTCGACCGCCGTGGGGAAGACTGAAGCTTTCTTT.

As to this clonotype: A read error is possible here, since a much larger clone lies one base away. V and J are TRBV14 and TRBJ2-1; tentative D call: TRBD2 (5 bases). Germline V gene data show CDR1 as SGHDN and CDR2 as FVKESK. CDR3 length equals 14 residues. The CDR3 DNA reads TGTGCCAGCAGCCCTAAATTGACGGGGAATGAGCAGCTCTTC. This encodes CASSPKLTGNEQLF.

This clonotype has at least ten counts. The chain uses TRBV5-1 and TRBJ1-5; TRBD1 aligns across 9 bases. The CDR3 extends over 15 amino acids. Germline assignment: CDR1 SGHRS and CDR2 YFSETQ. J gave up 1 base and V 3 bases, and 2 bases lay outside the gene matches. The CDR3 DNA is TGCGCCAGCAGCTGGGACAGGGTCAGCAATCAGCCCCAGCATTTT. Translation gives CASSWDRVSNQPQHF.

This clonotype showed up just once. Since no conserved phenylalanine or tryptophan closes the CDR3, a read error is the likely cause. The V gene is TRBV11-2, the J gene TRBJ1-1, with 7 bases lining up with TRBD1. In germline, CDR1 is SGHAT, CDR2 FQNNGV. The CDR3 has 16 amino acids. V gave up 4 bases and J gave up 4 bases; unmatched junction bases: 12. The CDR3 is CASSSLTGDWSTEAFL. CDR3 coding DNA: TGTGCCAGCAGCTCGTTAACAGGGGATTGGAGCACTGAAGCTTTCTTA.

This clonotype showed up many times. The rearrangement joins TRBV5-1 to TRBJ2-7, with 8 bases that match TRBD2. CDR1 SGHRS and CDR2 YFSETQ come from the germline V gene. V lost 4 bases, J lost 4 bases, and 25 bases stayed unmatched. The CDR3 covers 20 residues. CDR3 amino acids: CASSPAPSQGYLAGPYEQYF. The CDR3 DNA reads as TGCGCCAGCAGCCCTGCACCCTCACAGGGTTATCTAGCGGGCCCGTACGAGCAGTACTTC.

By sample share, this clonotype is medium-sized. This chain joins TRBV11-3 and TRBJ2-3, with D possibly being TRBD1 (6 bases). V was trimmed by 4 bases and J by 4 bases, leaving 15 bases between them. The germline V gene encodes CDR1 SGHNT and CDR2 YENEEA. The CDR3 sequence is 15 residues long. The CDR3: CASSSTLGAADTQYF. The CDR3 nucleotides are TGTGCCAGCAGCTCCACCCTGGGGGCAGCAGATACGCAGTATTTT.

The gene calls are TRBV29-1 and TRBJ2-6; the D gene is possibly TRBD2 (5 bases). The germline V gene encodes CDR1 SQVTM and CDR2 ANQGSEA. V was trimmed by 6 bases and J by 0 bases, leaving 15 bases between them. The CDR3 totals 16 residues. The CDR3 DNA reads TGCAGCGTGAGAGTGGCGGGTTGCTCTGGGGCCAACGTCCTGACTTTC. Translated, it gives CSVRVAGCSGANVLTF.